The 11 T cell receptor beta chains listed next were all sequenced from one sample in a study of CD8+ T cells in alopecia areata (dated by TCRdb to between 2017 and 2018). Explained via the paper, the time point label denotes: baseline before oral tofacitinib. Library method: the immunoSEQ multiplex PCR assay. RNA was extracted from all samples and reverse transcribed into cDNA, which served as template for TCR sequencing. Held by TCRdb, this immuneACCESS table contains in-frame sequences only and omits some clones. Under half of the omission traces to an unresolved V gene where checked; the cause of the rest is unknown. The sample has 60,000 to 70,000 clones on record, about 44% of them singletons. 15% to 20% of the sample comes from the top ten. The sample here was CD8+ T cells sorted from blood, taken at week 0. The source is a human donor with alopecia areata.

In its sample, this clone was seen many times. The V call is TRBV6-5, the J call TRBJ2-1; D call uncertain. Looked up from germline, CDR1 is MNHEY and CDR2 is SVGAGI. Trimming removed 6 bases from V and 5 bases from J, with 11 bases in between. This CDR3 contains 13 residues. CDR3 sequence reads: CASSSRPHNEQFF. The CDR3 nucleotides read TGTGCCAGCAGCAGCAGACCTCACAATGAGCAGTTCTTC.

The rearrangement links TRBV29-1 to TRBJ2-7, with TRBD2 matching 14 bases. Trimming cost V 6 bases and J 3 bases; bases outside gene matches: 4. The germline CDR1 and CDR2 sequences are SQVTM and ANQGSEA. CDR3 length: 14 amino acids. This CDR3 reads CSVDGLAGGYEQYF. CDR3 nucleotide sequence: TGCAGCGTGGATGGACTAGCGGGAGGCTACGAGCAGTACTTC.

The chain employs TRBV13 and TRBJ1-1; D is unclear. CDR1 and CDR2 from the germline V gene are PRHDT and FYEKMQ (reference sequence). The ends were cut back, 5 bases at V and 3 bases at J, with 13 bases in the middle. The CDR3 has 14 amino acids. The chain's CDR3 is CASSPQPSDTEAFF. The CDR3 coding sequence is TGTGCCAGCAGCCCACAACCGTCCGACACTGAAGCTTTCTTT.

As DNA, the CDR3 is TGTGCCAGTAGTTTCCGACTAGCGGGTACCTACAATGAGCAGTTCTTC. Protein: CASSFRLAGTYNEQFF. This chain uses TRBV19 with TRBJ2-1; TRBD2 aligns across 10 bases. The germline V gene encodes CDR1 LNHDA and CDR2 SQIVND (reference sequence). This CDR3 comprises 16 residues. The V gene end was trimmed by 5 bases and the J gene end by 2 bases; junction bases not matched to a gene: 6.

The rearrangement links TRBV29-1 to TRBJ1-1; D gene unclear. The CDR3 spans 11 residues. With 5 bases removed from V and 3 bases from J, the gap between germline ends came to 7 bases. From germline, CDR1 is SQVTM and CDR2 ANQGSEA. The CDR3 region has the DNA TGCAGCGTTCATCGCGACACTGAAGCTTTCTTT. It translates to CSVHRDTEAFF.

The rearrangement uses TRBV15 and TRBJ2-1; 8 bases agree with TRBD1. V gave up 6 bases and J gave up 0 bases; unmatched junction bases: 4. From germline, CDR1 is LNHNV and CDR2 YYDKDF (reference sequence). This CDR3 has 15 residues. In nucleotides, the CDR3 is TGTGCCACCAGGGGGACAGGAGCCTCCTACAATGAGCAGTTCTTC. Protein product: CATRGTGASYNEQFF.

This chain links TRBV29-1 with TRBJ2-2; TRBD1 might be the D (6 bases). The CDR3 covers 14 residues. Trimming removed 4 bases from V and 4 bases from J, with 13 bases in between. Germline values: CDR1 SQVTM, CDR2 ANQGSEA. The CDR3 reads CSVVPGGITGELFF. In DNA, the CDR3 is TGCAGCGTTGTCCCTGGGGGCATCACCGGGGAGCTGTTTTTT.

This clone showed up just a few times. The chain recombines TRBV25-1 with TRBJ1-1; perhaps TRBD1 as D (5 bases). CDR3 length: 13 amino acids. The ends were cut back, 7 bases at V and 5 bases at J, with 14 bases in the middle. Germline CDR1 reads MGHDK; CDR2 reads SYGVNS. The CDR3 nucleotides are TGTGCCAGCACCTACGGGGGGGGGACTGAAGCTTTCTTT. This sequence encodes CASTYGGGTEAFF.

This clone was observed a single time. V and J are TRBV14 and TRBJ2-7, with D maybe TRBD2 (6 bases). Between the trimmed V and J ends, which lost 2 bases and 5 bases, there was a span of 10 bases. The CDR3 covers 13 residues. Germline assignment: CDR1 SGHDN and CDR2 FVKESK. Here the CDR3 DNA reads TGTGCCAGCAGCCAATTAGGAGGGGACGAGCAGTACTTC. Translating it yields CASSQLGGDEQYF.

This clone has more than one count but fewer than ten. The chain couples TRBV29-1 to TRBJ2-6; 9 bases are shared with TRBD1. The CDR3 contains 17 residues. From germline, CDR1 is SQVTM and CDR2 ANQGSEA. Germline trimming cut 7 bases from V and 0 bases from J; bases unmatched to any gene: 10. The CDR3 sequence: CSARDRDLTSGANVLTF. Here the CDR3 DNA reads TGCAGCGCCCGGGACAGGGACTTGACCTCTGGGGCCAACGTCCTGACTTTC.

V gene TRBV6-5 combines with J gene TRBJ2-1; D is undetermined. Looked up from germline, CDR1 is MNHEY and CDR2 is SVGAGI. The CDR3 is 13 residues long. Between the trimmed V and J ends, which lost 7 bases and 9 bases, there was a span of 16 bases. This CDR3 reads CASIGLGPAEQFF. DNA of the CDR3: TGTGCCAGCATAGGGCTAGGGCCCGCTGAGCAGTTCTTC.